Listed below are T cell receptor beta chains from one sample, sequenced in a study of human T cells and chemical hapten exposure. TCRdb fed the RACE reads into MiXCR, producing one record per CDR3 protein. The table shows about 360,000 distinct CDR3 sequences, with more than 4.5% occurring only once. This material consisted of whole blood, taken in connection with sensitization to the hapten diphenylcyclopropenone (DPC). The receptor set was obtained from a woman in her forties or fifties with alopecia areata. Some clones in this sample may be carry-over from other donors' samples. Both conserved end residues are part of each CDR3. Fields, in order: D gene, V gene, clone size, J gene, CDR3 DNA, CDR3 protein. A D gene is named only where the DNA matches it firmly. Rows may omit the clone size; those that give it use once, few, many or a size class.

D gene: .; V gene: TRBV6-2/TRBV6-3; clone size: many; J gene: TRBJ1-2; CDR3 DNA: TGTGCCAGCAGTCACCTGGACGGCCCAGGCTACACCTTC; CDR3 protein: CASSHLDGPGYTF
D gene: .; V gene: TRBV10-1; clone size: many; J gene: TRBJ2-2; CDR3 DNA: TGCGCCAGTAAACAGGGATTGAACACCGGGGAGCTGTTTTTT; CDR3 protein: CASKQGLNTGELFF
D gene: TRBD2; V gene: TRBV5-1; clone size: few; J gene: TRBJ2-1; CDR3 DNA: TGCGCCAGCAAAATTTTAGCGGGAGGAAATGAGCAGTTCTTC; CDR3 protein: CASKILAGGNEQFF
D gene: .; V gene: TRBV3-1; clone size: many; J gene: TRBJ2-7; CDR3 DNA: TGTGCCAGCAGCCTTGGACGCGTTTCCTACGAGCAGTACTTC; CDR3 protein: CASSLGRVSYEQYF
D gene: TRBD2; V gene: TRBV7-9; clone size: .; J gene: TRBJ2-1; CDR3 DNA: TGTGCCAGCAGCTTATTACTAGCGGGGCCCTACAATGAGCAGTTCTTC; CDR3 protein: CASSLLLAGPYNEQFF
D gene: .; V gene: TRBV27; clone size: many; J gene: TRBJ2-1; CDR3 DNA: TGTGCCAGCAGTTTATCCCGGTCCCCCGAGTTCTTC; CDR3 protein: CASSLSRSPEFF
D gene: TRBD2; V gene: TRBV11-2; clone size: many; J gene: TRBJ2-7; CDR3 DNA: TGTGCCAGCAGCCCTATAGGCGGGAGGGCCCCCTACGAGCAGTACTTC; CDR3 protein: CASSPIGGRAPYEQYF
D gene: TRBD2; V gene: TRBV6-5; clone size: many; J gene: TRBJ2-5; CDR3 DNA: TGTGCCAGCAGACGTGGGACTAGCGGGAGGCGCGTAGAGACCCAGTACTTC; CDR3 protein: CASRRGTSGRRVETQYF
D gene: .; V gene: TRBV6-4; clone size: many; J gene: TRBJ2-7; CDR3 DNA: TGTGCCAGCAGCGGCCGGCGGAAGACTGCCTCCGACGAGCAGTACTTC; CDR3 protein: CASSGRRKTASDEQYF
D gene: TRBD1; V gene: TRBV7-9; clone size: few; J gene: TRBJ2-1; CDR3 DNA: TGTGCCAGCAGCTTAGGAACAGGGGGCAAGTTCTTC; CDR3 protein: CASSLGTGGKFF
D gene: TRBD1; V gene: TRBV7-9; clone size: many; J gene: TRBJ2-7; CDR3 DNA: TGTGCCAGCAGCTTAACCCGACAGGGGGCTCTTCGGGAGCAGTACTTC; CDR3 protein: CASSLTRQGALREQYF
D gene: TRBD2; V gene: TRBV29-1; clone size: many; J gene: TRBJ2-3; CDR3 DNA: TGCAGCGTTGAAGATGCAGCGGGGGGGGAAGCAGATACGCAGTATTTT; CDR3 protein: CSVEDAAGGEADTQYF
D gene: .; V gene: TRBV29-1; clone size: .; J gene: TRBJ2-1; CDR3 DNA: TGCAGCGTTGAAGCTAATAGGCGTGAGCAGTTCTTC; CDR3 protein: CSVEANRREQFF
D gene: TRBD1; V gene: TRBV7-6; clone size: many; J gene: TRBJ2-7; CDR3 DNA: TGTGCCAGCAGCTTACAGGGGGCGTCCAGCGAGCAGTACTTC; CDR3 protein: CASSLQGASSEQYF
D gene: .; V gene: TRBV10-3; clone size: .; J gene: TRBJ2-7; CDR3 DNA: TGTGCCATCAGTGAGCCAGCTAGATACGAGCAGTACTTC; CDR3 protein: CAISEPARYEQYF
D gene: TRBD2; V gene: TRBV7-9; clone size: few; J gene: TRBJ2-3; CDR3 DNA: TGTGCCAGCAGCGGGAGACTAGCGGGGCCCAGGGATACGCAGTATTTT; CDR3 protein: CASSGRLAGPRDTQYF
D gene: TRBD1; V gene: TRBV7-2; clone size: many; J gene: TRBJ1-4; CDR3 DNA: TGTGCCAGCAGCTTAAGGGGACAGACAATGCAGAAACTGTTTTTT; CDR3 protein: CASSLRGQTMQKLFF
D gene: .; V gene: TRBV13; clone size: .; J gene: TRBJ1-2; CDR3 DNA: TGTGCCAGCAGCTTAGGCGGAGGGGGGAACGACTATGGCTACACCTTC; CDR3 protein: CASSLGGGGNDYGYTF
D gene: TRBD2; V gene: TRBV29-1; clone size: few; J gene: TRBJ2-5; CDR3 DNA: TGCAGCGCTGGGCTCCGACTAGCGCTTCAAGAGACCCAGTACTTC; CDR3 protein: CSAGLRLALQETQYF
D gene: .; V gene: TRBV21-1; clone size: many; J gene: TRBJ2-5; CDR3 DNA: TGTGCCAGCAGCCTCGTGCGGCCAGAGACCCAGTACTTC; CDR3 protein: CASSLVRPETQYF
D gene: TRBD1; V gene: TRBV14; clone size: .; J gene: TRBJ1-1; CDR3 DNA: TGTGCCAGCAGCCGACAGGGGGTTGAAGCTTTCTTT; CDR3 protein: CASSRQGVEAFF
D gene: TRBD1; V gene: TRBV6-6; clone size: .; J gene: TRBJ2-3; CDR3 DNA: TGTGCCAGCAGTTACCAGGATTCGACAGGGCCCACAGATACGCAGTATTTT; CDR3 protein: CASSYQDSTGPTDTQYF
D gene: TRBD1; V gene: TRBV2; clone size: .; J gene: TRBJ2-1; CDR3 DNA: TGTGCCAGCAGTGCGGGACAGGCCTACAATGAGCAGTTCTTC; CDR3 protein: CASSAGQAYNEQFF
D gene: .; V gene: TRBV20-1; clone size: many; J gene: TRBJ2-3; CDR3 DNA: TGCAGTGCTTTAGCGTTGGGCGGCTACACAGATACGCAGTATTTT; CDR3 protein: CSALALGGYTDTQYF
D gene: .; V gene: TRBV12-3/TRBV12-4; clone size: .; J gene: TRBJ2-3; CDR3 DNA: TGTGCCAGCAGCCACGGGGGACCAGATACGCAGTATTTT; CDR3 protein: CASSHGGPDTQYF
D gene: .; V gene: TRBV10-2; clone size: many; J gene: TRBJ2-2; CDR3 DNA: TGCGCCAGCAATCCGGTGAGAGATTCCGGGGAGCTGTTTTTT; CDR3 protein: CASNPVRDSGELFF
D gene: TRBD1; V gene: TRBV5-1; clone size: many; J gene: TRBJ2-3; CDR3 DNA: TGCGCCAGCTCGACCGGGACAGACACAGATACGCAGTATTTT; CDR3 protein: CASSTGTDTDTQYF
D gene: TRBD1; V gene: TRBV6-2/TRBV6-3; clone size: many; J gene: TRBJ2-7; CDR3 DNA: TGTGCCAGCCTTAGCCGGGACAGTTCCTACGAGCAGTACTTC; CDR3 protein: CASLSRDSSYEQYF
D gene: .; V gene: TRBV6-5; clone size: .; J gene: TRBJ2-7; CDR3 DNA: TGTGCCAGCAGCCCACCCAGGTCATTTCGGGAGCAGTACTTC; CDR3 protein: CASSPPRSFREQYF
D gene: .; V gene: TRBV29-1; clone size: few; J gene: TRBJ1-1; CDR3 DNA: TGCAGCGGCCAAATACAGGGAACTGAAGCTTTCTTT; CDR3 protein: CSGQIQGTEAFF
D gene: TRBD1; V gene: TRBV19; clone size: many; J gene: TRBJ2-2; CDR3 DNA: TGTGCCAGTAGTATTGGTCCGGGACAGGGGGCTCCGCTGTTTTTT; CDR3 protein: CASSIGPGQGAPLFF
D gene: TRBD2; V gene: TRBV4-1; clone size: many; J gene: TRBJ2-5; CDR3 DNA: TGCGCCAGCAGCCACGACACCGGGGAGGGCAGGGAGACCCAGTACTTC; CDR3 protein: CASSHDTGEGRETQYF
D gene: .; V gene: TRBV6-5; clone size: .; J gene: TRBJ1-4; CDR3 DNA: TGTGCCAGCGGACGACAGCTTGCAACTAATGAAAAACTGTTTTTT; CDR3 protein: CASGRQLATNEKLFF
D gene: .; V gene: TRBV10-3; clone size: few; J gene: TRBJ2-1; CDR3 DNA: TGTGCCATCAGTGAGGGTGAGCATGAGCAGTTCTTC; CDR3 protein: CAISEGEHEQFF
D gene: TRBD1; V gene: TRBV6-5; clone size: few; J gene: TRBJ2-4; CDR3 DNA: TGTGCCAGCAGTTACTCCCCCAGGGGGCAAAACATTCAGTACTTC; CDR3 protein: CASSYSPRGQNIQYF
D gene: .; V gene: TRBV6-5; clone size: many; J gene: TRBJ1-1; CDR3 DNA: TGTGCCAGCAGTTACACCGAGGGAACTGAAGCTTTCTTT; CDR3 protein: CASSYTEGTEAFF
D gene: .; V gene: TRBV11-2; clone size: many; J gene: TRBJ2-3; CDR3 DNA: TGTGCCAGCACTAGACGGATCCTGGGTTCAGATACGCAGTATTTT; CDR3 protein: CASTRRILGSDTQYF
D gene: TRBD1; V gene: TRBV7-2; clone size: few; J gene: TRBJ2-7; CDR3 DNA: TGTGCCAGCAGCTTAGAAGGCGTTTGGACAGGTTCCTCCTACGAGCAGTACTTC; CDR3 protein: CASSLEGVWTGSSYEQYF
D gene: .; V gene: TRBV7-9; clone size: few; J gene: TRBJ1-1; CDR3 DNA: TGTGCCAGCAGCTTACGACGGACCGGCACTGAAGCTTTCTTT; CDR3 protein: CASSLRRTGTEAFF
D gene: .; V gene: TRBV20-1; clone size: few; J gene: TRBJ1-6; CDR3 DNA: TGCAGTGCTACCCTCAGTAGAGGGGAGGGCCCTTATAATTCACCCCTCCACTTT; CDR3 protein: CSATLSRGEGPYNSPLHF
D gene: TRBD1; V gene: TRBV6-1; clone size: many; J gene: TRBJ1-1; CDR3 DNA: TGTGCCAGCAGTGAGTCAGGGGGCGGATTGACTGAAGCTTTCTTT; CDR3 protein: CASSESGGGLTEAFF
D gene: TRBD2; V gene: TRBV7-2; clone size: many; J gene: TRBJ2-3; CDR3 DNA: TGTGCCAGCAGCTTAGCTAGCGGGAGTGCAGATACGCAGTATTTT; CDR3 protein: CASSLASGSADTQYF